The clone carrying this TCR beta chain has only a few counts. This sample was taken from a study of cytomegalovirus exposure and HLA in healthy donors. The PCR used 60 Vbeta and 13 Jbeta primers. Clones were read by immunoSEQ multiplex PCR, and TCRdb kept only the in-frame ones, dropping some. The profile shows approximately 130,000 clones, about 9.2% of them singletons. CDR1 and CDR2 (germline): SGHTA, FQGNSA. The CDR3 extends over 17 amino acids. V dropped 4 bases and J dropped 7 bases, with 23 bases sitting between them. Donors consisted of healthy bone marrow donors. Sequenced sample: PBMCs. This clonotype originated in a woman between 40 and 50 years old in good health and CMV-seropositive. V is TRBV7-2 and J is TRBJ2-1; tentatively, D is TRBD1 (6 bases). This chain's CDR3 is CASSSFLTGISTNEQFF. In nucleotides, the CDR3 is TGTGCCAGCAGCTCCTTCCTGACAGGCATTAGCACTAATGAGCAGTTCTTC.